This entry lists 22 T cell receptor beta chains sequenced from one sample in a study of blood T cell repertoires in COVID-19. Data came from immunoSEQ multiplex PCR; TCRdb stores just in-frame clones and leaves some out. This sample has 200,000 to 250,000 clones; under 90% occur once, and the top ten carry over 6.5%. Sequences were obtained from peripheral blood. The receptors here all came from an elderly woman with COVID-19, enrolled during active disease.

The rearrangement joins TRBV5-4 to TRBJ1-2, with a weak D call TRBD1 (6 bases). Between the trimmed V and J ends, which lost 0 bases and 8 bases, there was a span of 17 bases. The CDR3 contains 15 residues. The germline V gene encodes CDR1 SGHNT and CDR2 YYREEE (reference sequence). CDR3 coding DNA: TGTGCCAGCAGCTTGGCCAGGCAGGGGCGGAAGGGCTACACCTTC. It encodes CASSLARQGRKGYTF.

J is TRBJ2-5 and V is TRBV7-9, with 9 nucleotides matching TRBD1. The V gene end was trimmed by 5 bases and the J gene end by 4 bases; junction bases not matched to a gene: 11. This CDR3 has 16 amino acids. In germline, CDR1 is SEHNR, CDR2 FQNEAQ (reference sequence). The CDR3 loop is CASSQRRQGGTETQYF. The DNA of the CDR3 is TGTGCCAGCAGCCAGAGACGACAGGGGGGGACAGAGACCCAGTACTTC. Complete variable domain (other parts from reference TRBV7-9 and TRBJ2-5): DTGVSQNPRHKITKRGQNVTFRCDPISEHNRLYWYRQTLGQGPEFLTYFQNEAQLEKSRLLSDRFSAERPKGSFSTLEIQRTEQGDSAMYLCASSQRRQGGTETQYFGPGTRLLVL.

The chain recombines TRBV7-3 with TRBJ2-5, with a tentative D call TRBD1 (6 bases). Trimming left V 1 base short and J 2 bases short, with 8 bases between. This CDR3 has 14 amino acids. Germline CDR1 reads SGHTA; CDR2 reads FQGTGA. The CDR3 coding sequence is TGTGCCAGCAGCTTAATGACAGGTCAAGAGACCCAGTACTTC. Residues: CASSLMTGQETQYF.

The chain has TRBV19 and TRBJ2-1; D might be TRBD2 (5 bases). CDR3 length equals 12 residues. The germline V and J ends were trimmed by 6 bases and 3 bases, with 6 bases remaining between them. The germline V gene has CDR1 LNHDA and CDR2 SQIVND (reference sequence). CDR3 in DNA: TGTGCCAGTAGGGACTTCTACAATGAGCAGTTCTTC. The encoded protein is CASRDFYNEQFF. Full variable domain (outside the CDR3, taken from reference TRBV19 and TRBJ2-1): DGGITQSPKYLFRKEGQNVTLSCEQNLNHDAMYWYRQDPGQGLRLIYYSQIVNDFQKGDIAEGYSVSREKKESFPLTVTSAQKNPTAFYLCASRDFYNEQFFGPGTRLTVL.

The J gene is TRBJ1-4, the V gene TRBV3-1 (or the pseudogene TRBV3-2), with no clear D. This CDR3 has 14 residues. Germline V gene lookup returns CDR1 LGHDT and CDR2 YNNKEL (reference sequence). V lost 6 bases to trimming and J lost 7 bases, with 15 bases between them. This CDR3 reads CASSPLGGREKLFF. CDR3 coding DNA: TGTGCCAGCAGTCCCCTGGGAGGTCGTGAAAAACTGTTTTTT.

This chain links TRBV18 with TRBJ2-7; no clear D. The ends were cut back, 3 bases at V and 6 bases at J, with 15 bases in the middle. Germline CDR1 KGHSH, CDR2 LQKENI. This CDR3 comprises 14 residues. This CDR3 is CASSPYGGLSEQYF. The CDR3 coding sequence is TGTGCCAGCTCACCTTACGGTGGGCTCTCCGAGCAGTACTTC.

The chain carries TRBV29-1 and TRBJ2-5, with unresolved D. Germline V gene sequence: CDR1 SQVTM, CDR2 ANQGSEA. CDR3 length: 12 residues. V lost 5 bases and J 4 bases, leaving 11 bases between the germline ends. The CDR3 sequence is CSVFGLGETQYF. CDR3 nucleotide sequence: TGCAGCGTTTTTGGTCTAGGAGAGACCCAGTACTTC.

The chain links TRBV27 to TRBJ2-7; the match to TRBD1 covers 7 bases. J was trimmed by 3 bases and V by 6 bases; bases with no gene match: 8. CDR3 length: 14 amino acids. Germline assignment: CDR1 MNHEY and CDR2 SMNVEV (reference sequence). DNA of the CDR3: TGTGCCAGCAGAGGGGACAGTAGTTTCTACGAGCAGTACTTC. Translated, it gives CASRGDSSFYEQYF.

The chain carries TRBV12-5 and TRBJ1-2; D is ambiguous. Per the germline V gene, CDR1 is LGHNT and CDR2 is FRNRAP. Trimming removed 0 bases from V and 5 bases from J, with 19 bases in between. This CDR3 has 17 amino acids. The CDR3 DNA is TGTGCTAGTGGTTTGGTACTGCGGGGATCCAATGAATATGGCTACACCTTC. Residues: CASGLVLRGSNEYGYTF.

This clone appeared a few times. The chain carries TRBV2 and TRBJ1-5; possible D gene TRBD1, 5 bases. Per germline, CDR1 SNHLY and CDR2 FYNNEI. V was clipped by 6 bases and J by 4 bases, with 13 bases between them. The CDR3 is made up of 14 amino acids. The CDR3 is CASSETEINQPQHF. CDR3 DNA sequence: TGTGCCAGCAGCGAGACAGAGATTAATCAGCCCCAGCATTTT.

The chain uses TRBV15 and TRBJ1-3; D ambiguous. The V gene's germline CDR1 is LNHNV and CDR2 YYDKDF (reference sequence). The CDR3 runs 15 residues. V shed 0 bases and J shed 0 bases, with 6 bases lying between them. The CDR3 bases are TGTGCCACCAGCAGAGATCGCAGCTCTGGAAACACCATATATTTT. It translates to CATSRDRSSGNTIYF.

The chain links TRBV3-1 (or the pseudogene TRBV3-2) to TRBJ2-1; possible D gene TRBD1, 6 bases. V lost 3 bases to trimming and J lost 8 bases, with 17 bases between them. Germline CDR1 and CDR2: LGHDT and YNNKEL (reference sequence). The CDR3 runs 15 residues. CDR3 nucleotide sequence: TGTGCCAGCAGCCAGGGGGCAAGGTTCCTCGATGAGCAGTTCTTC. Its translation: CASSQGARFLDEQFF.

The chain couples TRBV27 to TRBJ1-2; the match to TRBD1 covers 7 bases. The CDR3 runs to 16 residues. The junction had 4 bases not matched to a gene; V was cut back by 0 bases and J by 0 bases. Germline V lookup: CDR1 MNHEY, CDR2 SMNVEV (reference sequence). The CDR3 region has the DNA TGTGCCAGCAGTTTATCGGGGACAGCAGCTAACTATGGCTACACCTTC. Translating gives CASSLSGTAANYGYTF.

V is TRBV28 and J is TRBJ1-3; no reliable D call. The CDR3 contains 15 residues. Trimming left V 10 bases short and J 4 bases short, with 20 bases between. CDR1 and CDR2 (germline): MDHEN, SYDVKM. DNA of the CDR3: TGTGCCACCGCTTCGGGTTCACGAGCGGGAAACACCATATATTTT. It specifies CATASGSRAGNTIYF. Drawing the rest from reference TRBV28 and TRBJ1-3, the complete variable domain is DVKVTQSSRYLVKRTGEKVFLECVQDMDHENMFWYRQDPGLGLRLIYFSYDVKMKEKGDIPEGYSVSREKKERFSLILESASTNQTSMYLCATASGSRAGNTIYFGEGSWLTVV.

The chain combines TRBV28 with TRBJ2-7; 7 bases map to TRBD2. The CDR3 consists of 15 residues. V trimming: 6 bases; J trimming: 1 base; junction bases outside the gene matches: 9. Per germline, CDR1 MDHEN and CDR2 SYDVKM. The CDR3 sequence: CASRARGDRSYEQYF. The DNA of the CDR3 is TGTGCCAGCAGGGCTCGGGGGGATAGGTCCTACGAGCAGTACTTC.

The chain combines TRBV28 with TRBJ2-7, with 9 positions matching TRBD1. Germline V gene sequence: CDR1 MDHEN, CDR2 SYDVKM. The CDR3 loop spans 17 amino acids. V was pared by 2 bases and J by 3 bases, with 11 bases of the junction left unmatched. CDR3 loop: CASSLGGQGIKYYEQYF. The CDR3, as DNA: TGTGCCAGCAGTTTAGGGGGACAGGGTATTAAGTACTACGAGCAGTACTTC. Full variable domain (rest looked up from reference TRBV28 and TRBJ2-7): DVKVTQSSRYLVKRTGEKVFLECVQDMDHENMFWYRQDPGLGLRLIYFSYDVKMKEKGDIPEGYSVSREKKERFSLILESASTNQTSMYLCASSLGGQGIKYYEQYFGPGTRLTVT.

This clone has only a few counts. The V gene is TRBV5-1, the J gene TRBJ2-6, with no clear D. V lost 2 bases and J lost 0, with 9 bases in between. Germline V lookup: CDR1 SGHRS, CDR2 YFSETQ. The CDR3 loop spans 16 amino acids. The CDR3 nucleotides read TGCGCCAGCAGCTTAAGCGTACTCTCTGGGGCCAACGTCCTGACTTTC. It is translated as CASSLSVLSGANVLTF.

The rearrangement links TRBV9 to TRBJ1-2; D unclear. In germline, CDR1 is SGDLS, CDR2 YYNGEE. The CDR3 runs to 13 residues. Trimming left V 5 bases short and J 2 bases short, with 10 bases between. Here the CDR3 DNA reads TGTGCCAGCAGGACCGGAGAGAACTATGGCTACACCTTC. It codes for CASRTGENYGYTF.

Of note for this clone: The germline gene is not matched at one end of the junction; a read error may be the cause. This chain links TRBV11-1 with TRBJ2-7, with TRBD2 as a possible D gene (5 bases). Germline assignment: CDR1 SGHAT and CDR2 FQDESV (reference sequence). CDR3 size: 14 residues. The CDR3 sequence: CAGSSAGNEYEQYF. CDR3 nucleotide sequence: TGTGCCGGCAGCTCAGCCGGGAACGAGTACGAGCAGTACTTC.

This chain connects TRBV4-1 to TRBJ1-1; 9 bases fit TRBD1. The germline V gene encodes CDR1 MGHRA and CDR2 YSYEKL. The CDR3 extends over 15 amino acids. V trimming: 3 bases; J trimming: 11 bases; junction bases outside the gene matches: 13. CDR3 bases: TGCGCCAGCAGCCAGCTACAACAGGGGGCGCGAGAGGCTTTCTTT. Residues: CASSQLQQGAREAFF.

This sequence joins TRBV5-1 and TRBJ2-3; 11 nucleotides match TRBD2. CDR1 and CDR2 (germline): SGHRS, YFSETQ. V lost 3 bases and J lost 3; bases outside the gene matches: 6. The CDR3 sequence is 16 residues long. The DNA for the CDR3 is TGCGCCAGCAGCTCCGCAACTAGCGGGGGAACAGATACGCAGTATTTT. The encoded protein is CASSSATSGGTDTQYF. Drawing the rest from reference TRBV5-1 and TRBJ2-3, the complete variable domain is KAGVTQTPRYLIKTRGQQVTLSCSPISGHRSVSWYQQTPGQGLQFLFEYFSETQRNKGNFPGRFSGRQFSNSRSEMNVSTLELGDSALYLCASSSATSGGTDTQYFGPGTRLTVL.

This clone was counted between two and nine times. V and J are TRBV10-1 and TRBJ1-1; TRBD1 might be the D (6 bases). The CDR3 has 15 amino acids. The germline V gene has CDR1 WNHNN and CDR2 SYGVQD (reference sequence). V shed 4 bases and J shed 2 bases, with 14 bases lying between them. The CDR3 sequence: CASSASDRTNTEAFF. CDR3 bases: TGCGCCAGCAGTGCCTCGGACAGAACAAACACTGAAGCTTTCTTT.